Listed below are T cell receptor beta chains from one sample, sequenced in a study of cytomegalovirus exposure and HLA in healthy donors. Produced via immunoSEQ multiplex PCR; TCRdb's table is partial and in-frame only. Among some 150,000 clones, 82% were seen once, and the ten largest hold around 1.5%. Sample: PBMCs. These receptors were taken from a male donor in good health and CMV-seronegative. Each CDR3 is given with its conserved first and last residue. A D gene is named only where the DNA matches it firmly. Clone size is stated in some rows and not others, as once, few, many or a class when expanded.

TRBV25-1	NA	few	TRBJ1-2	TGTGCCAGCAGTGAATATAAGGCGGTATATGGCTACACCTTC	CASSEYKAVYGYTF
TRBV14	NA	NA	TRBJ2-7	TGTGCCAGCAGCCGGGACATCCCACTCGAGCAGTACTTC	CASSRDIPLEQYF
TRBV19	NA	few	TRBJ1-2	TGTGCCAGTAGTCCCTCCTTGGGCGGCTACACCTTC	CASSPSLGGYTF
TRBV19	NA	NA	TRBJ1-6	TGTGCCAGTTCTTACCGGGACACTTATAATTCACCCCTCCACTTT	CASSYRDTYNSPLHF
TRBV20-1	NA	few	TRBJ2-1	TGCAGTGCTAGCAATCGGTATGAGCAGTTCTTC	CSASNRYEQFF
TRBV2	NA	NA	TRBJ2-2	TGTGCCAGCAGTGTTCTGGGGAGCGCCGGGGAGCTGTTTTTT	CASSVLGSAGELFF
TRBV7-8	TRBD2	NA	TRBJ2-1	TGTGCCAGCAGCCCTACTAGCGGGGGAAACAATGAGCAGTTCTTC	CASSPTSGGNNEQFF
TRBV2	NA	NA	TRBJ2-1	TGTGCCAGCAGTGAAAGAGGGATCCCACCCCTTAACAATGAGCAGTTCTTC	CASSERGIPPLNNEQFF
TRBV6-5	TRBD1	once	TRBJ1-2	TGTGCCAGCAGCACTACAGGGGGCTATGGCTACACCTTC	CASSTTGGYGYTF
TRBV19	NA	NA	TRBJ2-1	TGTGCCAGTAGTATAAGGGGATCGTCCAATGAGCAGTTCTTC	CASSIRGSSNEQFF
TRBV7-2	TRBD2	NA	TRBJ2-7	TGTGCCAGCAGATTCGGGACTAGCGGTACCTACGAGCAGTACTTC	CASRFGTSGTYEQYF
TRBV7-2	TRBD2	NA	TRBJ2-3	TGTGCCAGCAGCCTAACGAGGACTAGCGGGAAGGATACGCAGTATTTT	CASSLTRTSGKDTQYF
TRBV18	NA	NA	TRBJ1-5	TGTGCCAGCTCACCACCTATGACGGGAATTAGCAATCAGCCCCAGCATTTT	CASSPPMTGISNQPQHF
TRBV7-8	NA	NA	TRBJ1-2	TGTGCCAGCAGCCAAAACCGAAATGGCGGTGGCTACACCTTC	CASSQNRNGGGYTF
TRBV7-9	NA	NA	TRBJ2-1	TGTTCCAGCAGCTTAGGGACAACCTCCTACAATGAGCAGTTCTTC	CSSSLGTTSYNEQFF
TRBV10-1	TRBD2	NA	TRBJ2-7	TGCGCCAGCAGGCCGGGGTCTAGCGGGAGGGATACCTACGAGCAGTACTTC	CASRPGSSGRDTYEQYF
TRBV9	TRBD2	NA	TRBJ2-3	TGTGCCAGCAACCGACTAGCGGGAGTCACAGATACGCAGTATTTT	CASNRLAGVTDTQYF
TRBV5-1	NA	NA	TRBJ1-1	TGCGCCAGCAGCCCAGGGTTGACGGGACTTACGAACACTGAAGCTTTCTTT	CASSPGLTGLTNTEAFF
TRBV6-8	TRBD1	NA	TRBJ2-1	TGTGCCAGCAGTTACTCCCCGGTGGCAGGGGGTAGAGGTGAGCAGTTCTTC	CASSYSPVAGGRGEQFF